The clone carrying this TCR beta chain was observed a handful of times. The antigen is not known. Findings and limits, study-wide: Tumor Tregs overlapped most with tumor, then blood, naive CD4+ cells.

CDR3 length: 16 amino acids. Germline V gene data show CDR1 as SGHRS and CDR2 as YFSETQ. Between the trimmed V and J ends, which lost 0 bases and 3 bases, there was a span of 13 bases. After constant-region reverse-primer amplification, full-length variable regions underwent semi-nested PCR with Nested Universal Primer A. One entry per CDR3 protein results from TCRdb running MiXCR on the 5' RACE reads. The sample shows some 62,000 distinct CDR3 sequences, 25% to 30% of them seen only once. The V and J genes are TRBV5-1 and TRBJ2-4, with a weak D call TRBD2 (6 bases). The sequenced sample was tumor-infiltrating naive CD4+ T cells sorted from the breast tumor. Subset reported: naive CD4+ T cells, CD4+CD45RA+CD25-. This receptor was identified in a female donor with breast cancer. CDR3 amino acids: CASSLATPGGKNIQYF. DNA of the CDR3: TGCGCCAGCAGCTTGGCAACCCCCGGGGGCAAAAACATTCAGTACTTC.